The 32 T cell receptor beta chains presented below share a single source sample, sequenced in a study of blood T cell repertoires in COVID-19. Sequencing used immunoSEQ multiplex PCR; TCRdb keeps in-frame clones, though not all of them. This table has over 600,000 clones, about 90% appearing once. Sequences were obtained from peripheral blood. These receptor sequences come from a woman aged 18-29 years with acute or convalescent COVID-19.

V and J are TRBV9 and TRBJ2-1; TRBD1 matches 7 bases. V dropped 3 bases and J dropped 14; count of bases not matched to a gene: 8. The CDR3 has 12 residues. CDR1 SGDLS and CDR2 YYNGEE come from the germline V gene. The DNA for the CDR3 is TGTGCCAGCAGCGGCAGACAGGGACGGAAGTTCTTC. Its protein is CASSGRQGRKFF.

The chain joins TRBV3-1 (or the pseudogene TRBV3-2) to TRBJ2-1, with 12 bases aligning to TRBD2. J gave up 7 bases and V 4 bases, and 5 bases lay outside the gene matches. The CDR3 is made up of 15 amino acids. CDR1 and CDR2 (germline): LGHDT, YNNKEL (reference sequence). This CDR3 is CASSPSSGGVNEQFF. The CDR3 region has the DNA TGTGCCAGCAGCCCGTCTAGCGGGGGGGTAAATGAGCAGTTCTTC.

The V gene is TRBV7-2, the J gene TRBJ1-4; D is uncertain. The CDR3 runs 17 residues. With 1 base removed from V and 1 base from J, the gap between germline ends came to 13 bases. Per germline, CDR1 SGHTA and CDR2 FQGNSA. CDR3 loop: CASSLVTGRGTNEKLFF. The CDR3 DNA follows: TGTGCCAGCAGCTTAGTGACGGGTCGAGGAACTAATGAAAAACTGTTTTTT.

This clone was recorded only once. The V call is TRBV7-2, the J call TRBJ2-3; 12 bases align to TRBD1. The V segment lost 5 bases and the J segment 6 bases; nucleotides outside the gene matches: 6. From germline, CDR1 is SGHTA and CDR2 FQGNSA. The CDR3 is made up of 15 amino acids. The CDR3 DNA follows: TGTGCCAGCAGCCATACCGGGACAGGGGGCGATACGCAGTATTTT. Translated: CASSHTGTGGDTQYF.

This sequence joins TRBV24-1 and TRBJ2-1; D not resolved. CDR3 length: 13 amino acids. The germline V gene has CDR1 KGHDR and CDR2 SFDVKD. Trimming removed 6 bases at V and 0 bases at J, with 5 bases between. CDR3 coding DNA: TGTGCCACCAGTTCCAGCTCCTACAATGAGCAGTTCTTC. This translates into CATSSSSYNEQFF.

The rearrangement links TRBV14 to TRBJ2-7, with D uncertain. Germline values: CDR1 SGHDN, CDR2 FVKESK. V lost 1 base and J 0 bases, leaving 10 bases between the germline ends. The CDR3 length is 15 residues. Here the CDR3 DNA reads TGTGCCAGCAGCCAAGGTATCCCTAGCTCCTACGAGCAGTACTTC. This codes for CASSQGIPSSYEQYF.

This clone was picked up one time. The V gene is TRBV6-5, the J gene TRBJ2-1; D not resolved. V was trimmed by 6 bases and J by 5 bases, leaving 8 bases between them. Germline lookup yields CDR1 MNHEY and CDR2 SVGAGI. The CDR3 has 12 residues. CDR3 bases: TGTGCCAGCAGAAGAAGAGACAATGAGCAGTTCTTC. It encodes CASRRRDNEQFF.

The V call is TRBV6-6, the J call TRBJ1-5; 8 bases line up with TRBD1. The length of the CDR3 is 17 residues. Germline-derived CDR1 and CDR2 are MNHNY and SVGAGI (reference sequence). The ends lost 5 bases at V and 5 bases at J; junction bases unmatched: 14. The CDR3 DNA sequence: TGTGCCAGCAGTCCCGGGCGGCAGGGGGCTCTTTATCAGCCCCAGCATTTT. Its translation is CASSPGRQGALYQPQHF.

The rearrangement uses TRBV18 and TRBJ1-2; 8 bases map to TRBD1. V shed 3 bases, J shed 3 bases, and the junction held 3 bases outside the gene matches. Germline V CDR1 and CDR2: KGHSH, LQKENI. The CDR3 spans 14 residues. CDR3 sequence reads: CASSPRQGHYGYTF. DNA for the CDR3: TGTGCCAGCTCACCTAGACAGGGGCACTATGGCTACACCTTC.

Only a few counts were recorded for this clone. This rearrangement joins TRBV4-2 to TRBJ1-2, with D possibly TRBD1 on 5 matching bases. CDR3 length equals 14 residues. Per the germline V gene, CDR1 is LGHNA and CDR2 is YNFKEQ. Trimming left V 0 bases short and J 2 bases short, with 7 bases between. The CDR3 DNA reads TGTGCCAGCAGCCAAGATCACAGGAACTATGGCTACACCTTC. Its translation: CASSQDHRNYGYTF.

The rearrangement links TRBV3-1 (or the pseudogene TRBV3-2) to TRBJ1-1; D uncertain. V was clipped by 4 bases and J by 3 bases, with 9 bases between them. Germline values: CDR1 LGHDT, CDR2 YNNKEL (reference sequence). There are 13 residues in the CDR3. CDR3 bases: TGTGCCAGCAGCCTCCCTCCCGACACTGAAGCTTTCTTT. Residues: CASSLPPDTEAFF.

The chain joins TRBV11-3 to TRBJ2-3; D remains ambiguous. CDR1 and CDR2 (germline): SGHNT, YENEEA. With 0 bases removed from V and 4 bases from J, the gap between germline ends came to 8 bases. The CDR3 runs 14 residues. The DNA of the CDR3 is TGTGCCAGCAGCTTAGATCAAAGCGCAGATACGCAGTATTTT. Translating it yields CASSLDQSADTQYF. The entire variable domain, with the rest obtained from reference TRBV11-3 and TRBJ2-3, is as follows: EAGVVQSPRYKIIEKKQPVAFWCNPISGHNTLYWYLQNLGQGPELLIRYENEEAVDDSQLPKDRFSAERLKGVDSTLKIQPAELGDSAVYLCASSLDQSADTQYFGPGTRLTVL.

This rearrangement joins TRBV19 to TRBJ2-4; D is uncertain. Trimming cost V 5 bases and J 1 base, with 9 bases left between them. The CDR3 consists of 14 residues. Germline V gives CDR1 LNHDA, CDR2 SQIVND (reference sequence). CDR3 protein: CASSPPGAKNIQYF. The CDR3 DNA sequence: TGTGCCAGTAGTCCCCCCGGGGCCAAAAACATTCAGTACTTC.

This clone was seen more than once but under ten times. This sequence joins TRBV24-1 and TRBJ2-7; possible D gene TRBD2, 6 bases. This CDR3 is built from 16 residues. Germline V gene lookup returns CDR1 KGHDR and CDR2 SFDVKD. V lost 9 bases and J lost 4, with 24 bases in between. CDR3 region: CATHRERREWLYEQYF. In nucleotides, the CDR3 is TGTGCCACCCATCGGGAGCGTAGGGAATGGCTGTACGAGCAGTACTTC.

The chain recombines TRBV3-1 (or the pseudogene TRBV3-2) with TRBJ1-1, with D unresolved. The V end was cut by 0 bases, the J end by 6 bases, with 11 bases between. CDR1 and CDR2 (germline): LGHDT, YNNKEL (reference sequence). The CDR3 totals 14 residues. CDR3 protein: CASSQDSGRPEAFF. The CDR3 DNA reads TGTGCCAGCAGCCAAGACAGCGGAAGGCCTGAAGCTTTCTTT.

The chain uses TRBV30 and TRBJ1-2, with a weak D call TRBD1 (6 bases). CDR3 size: 14 residues. Trimming took off 3 bases at V and 4 bases at J, with 15 bases between the two ends. Germline V gives CDR1 GTSNPN, CDR2 SVGIG (reference sequence). The CDR3 loop is CAWSRGKQGYGYTF. As DNA, the CDR3 is TGTGCCTGGAGCCGGGGAAAACAGGGCTATGGCTACACCTTC.

The chain is built from TRBV21-1 and TRBJ2-1; whether TRBD1, the table's D call, matches the DNA was not checked. TRBV21-1 is a known pseudogene. The CDR3 is 16 amino acids. CDR3 in DNA: TGTGCCAGCAGCAACGGCAGACCGACACTGTTCAATGAGCAGTTCTTC. It codes for CASSNGRPTLFNEQFF.

The V gene is TRBV6-5, the J gene TRBJ1-6; TRBD1 agrees at 7 bases. The V gene's germline CDR1 is MNHEY and CDR2 SVGAGI. The ends lost 5 bases at V and 18 bases at J; junction bases unmatched: 13. The CDR3 covers 13 residues. DNA of the CDR3: TGTGCCAGCAGTCCATTGCCGGGACAGCTTTGCCACTTT. Translating gives CASSPLPGQLCHF.

The gene calls are TRBV6-5 and TRBJ1-6; no clear D gene. CDR1 is MNHEY and CDR2 is SVGAGI in the germline V gene. Trimming took off 1 base at V and 5 bases at J, with 6 bases between the two ends. This CDR3 spans 14 amino acids. The CDR3 sequence is CASSYFFNNSPLHF. CDR3 DNA: TGTGCCAGCAGTTACTTTTTTAATAATTCACCCCTCCACTTT.

This clone was found a few times. The same CDR3 also results from other DNA sequences found in this sample. The chain joins TRBV9 to TRBJ1-1; D remains ambiguous. CDR1 SGDLS and CDR2 YYNGEE come from the germline V gene. CDR3 size: 14 residues. Trimming took 4 bases from V and 1 from J, leaving 11 bases between them. For the CDR3, the DNA is TGTGCCAGCAGCCCCCCGACGGGGAACACTGAAGCTTTCTTT. Residues: CASSPPTGNTEAFF.

This rearrangement joins TRBV11-2 to TRBJ2-3; D is possibly TRBD2 (6 bases). The CDR3 has 16 residues. The V gene lost 5 bases and the J gene lost 2 bases, with 17 bases spanning the gap. CDR1 SGHAT and CDR2 FQNNGV come from the germline V gene. DNA of the CDR3: TGTGCCAGCAGCCTGGGGGTTAGCGGTAACACAGATACGCAGTATTTT. This sequence encodes CASSLGVSGNTDTQYF.

This chain uses TRBV5-1 with TRBJ2-6; TRBD1 is a possible D gene (5 bases). This CDR3 is 17 amino acids long. Germline CDR1 SGHRS, CDR2 YFSETQ. The ends were cut back, 0 bases at V and 2 bases at J, with 12 bases in the middle. CDR3 nucleotides: TGCGCCAGCAGCTTGGATGATAAGGGGCCTGGGGCCAACGTCCTGACTTTC. Residues: CASSLDDKGPGANVLTF. Complete variable domain (other parts from reference TRBV5-1 and TRBJ2-6): KAGVTQTPRYLIKTRGQQVTLSCSPISGHRSVSWYQQTPGQGLQFLFEYFSETQRNKGNFPGRFSGRQFSNSRSEMNVSTLELGDSALYLCASSLDDKGPGANVLTFGAGSRLTVL.

This sequence joins TRBV5-6 and TRBJ1-2; no firm D call. V gave up 3 bases and J gave up 5 bases, with 20 bases separating them. Germline values: CDR1 SGHDT, CDR2 YYEEEE. The CDR3 length is 16 residues. The CDR3 coding sequence is TGTGCCAGCAGCTCGGAGCTGGGAGCGCACCTTTATGGCTACACCTTC. Its protein is CASSSELGAHLYGYTF.

V is TRBV19 and J is TRBJ1-2; D possibly corresponds to TRBD1 (6 bases). Germline CDR1 reads LNHDA; CDR2 reads SQIVND (reference sequence). This CDR3 contains 14 residues. Trimming cost V 3 bases and J 7 bases, with 15 bases left between them. CDR3 coding DNA: TGTGCCAGTAGTATTGGACAGAGGGCGGTTGGCTACACCTTC. Its protein product is CASSIGQRAVGYTF.

V gene TRBV11-3 combines with J gene TRBJ1-3; TRBD1 matches at 9 bases. There are 20 residues in the CDR3. The V gene's germline CDR1 is SGHNT and CDR2 YENEEA. The junction had 19 bases not matched to a gene; V was cut back by 7 bases and J by 0 bases. The CDR3 region has the DNA TGTGCCAGCATCTGCCCCTCGGGACAGGGAAACGATAGCTCTGGAAACACCATATATTTT. Amino acids: CASICPSGQGNDSSGNTIYF.

This chain links TRBV9 with TRBJ2-7, with D tentatively TRBD2 (5 bases). The length of the CDR3 is 12 residues. V lost 3 bases and J 4 bases, leaving 8 bases between the germline ends. Per the germline V gene, CDR1 is SGDLS and CDR2 is YYNGEE. CDR3 nucleotide sequence: TGTGCCAGCAGCGGACGGGAATACGAGCAGTACTTC. Translated: CASSGREYEQYF.

This sequence joins TRBV7-3 and TRBJ2-3; 11 bases are a match to TRBD2. The CDR3 loop spans 15 amino acids. The junction had 6 bases not matched to a gene; V was cut back by 5 bases and J by 5 bases. Germline-derived CDR1 and CDR2 are SGHTA and FQGTGA. The CDR3 reads CASSTFSGGVDTQYF. CDR3 nucleotides: TGTGCCAGCAGCACTTTTAGCGGGGGGGTAGATACGCAGTATTTT. The variable domain in full, completed from reference TRBV7-3 and TRBJ2-3, reads GAGVSQTPSNKVTEKGKYVELRCDPISGHTALYWYRQSLGQGPEFLIYFQGTGAADDSGLPNDRFFAVRPEGSVSTLKIQRTERGDSAVYLCASSTFSGGVDTQYFGPGTRLTVL.

This clone was counted a few times. The same CDR3 also results from other DNA sequences found in this sample. For the CDR3, the DNA is TGTGCCAGCAGTTATAGTTCGCGGGGTGAAAAACTGTTTTTT. Translated: CASSYSSRGEKLFF. The V gene is TRBV6-5, the J gene TRBJ1-4, with D unresolved. CDR3 length: 14 amino acids. V lost 3 bases and J lost 7, with 12 bases in between. Germline V gene lookup returns CDR1 MNHEY and CDR2 SVGAGI.

This clone came up once. V and J are TRBV30 and TRBJ1-2; 8 nucleotides agree with TRBD1. Unmatched junction bases numbered 9, after V lost 2 bases and J lost 4 bases. The CDR3 has 15 amino acids. Germline CDR1 GTSNPN, CDR2 SVGIG (reference sequence). The CDR3: CAWSLGQGIGYGYTF. CDR3 nucleotides: TGTGCCTGGAGTTTAGGACAGGGTATTGGCTATGGCTACACCTTC. Full variable domain (remainder filled in from reference TRBV30 and TRBJ1-2): SQTIHQWPATLVQPVGSPLSLECTVEGTSNPNLYWYRQAAGRGLQLLFYSVGIGQISSEVPQNLSASRPQDRQFILSSKKLLLSDSGFYLCAWSLGQGIGYGYTFGSGTRLTVV.

With respect to this clone: Other DNA sequences in the sample encode the same CDR3. This chain connects TRBV6-5 to TRBJ1-4; maybe TRBD1 (6 bases). The CDR3 has 14 amino acids. In germline, CDR1 is MNHEY, CDR2 SVGAGI. The ends were cut back, 2 bases at V and 5 bases at J, with 9 bases in the middle. The CDR3 DNA sequence: TGTGCCAGCAGTTACAGGCAGGGGAATGAAAAACTGTTTTTT. This sequence encodes CASSYRQGNEKLFF.

The CDR3: CASGQSNNYGYTF. Written as DNA, the CDR3 is TGTGCCAGCGGGCAGAGCAATAACTATGGCTACACCTTC. V usage is TRBV12-3 or TRBV12-4 and J usage is TRBJ1-2; D gene ambiguous. Trimming took 8 bases from V and 1 from J, leaving 11 bases between them. CDR3 length: 13 amino acids.

The chain employs TRBV30 and TRBJ2-2, with a possible D match to TRBD1 (6 bases). Trimming cost V 6 bases and J 0 bases, with 11 bases left between them. The germline V gene encodes CDR1 GTSNPN and CDR2 SVGIG (reference sequence). This CDR3 contains 14 residues. The CDR3 DNA reads as TGTGCCTGCCACAGGGTACCGAACACCGGGGAGCTGTTTTTT. This codes for CACHRVPNTGELFF.